This section outlines one TCR beta chain sequence together with its context. The repertoire was sequenced with immunoSEQ multiplex PCR; TCRdb's copy has only in-frame clones and lacks some. The table lists under 20,000 clones, roughly 71% of them singletons. This sample was included in a study of sequential checkpoint blockade in melanoma. Study in general: Patients were randomized 1:1 to nivolumab-then-ipilimumab or ipilimumab-then-nivolumab first-line.

As for treatment: randomized to nivolumab then ipilimumab (arm A) or the reverse (arm B). The V end lost 4 bases, the J end lost 9 bases, and 12 bases lay between the germline ends. Germline assignment: CDR1 SGHAT and CDR2 FQNNGV. The CDR3 has 12 residues. The receptor was isolated from a human donor with melanoma. The chain recombines TRBV11-2 with TRBJ1-2; no reliable D call. Source: CD8+ T cells sorted from blood (inferred from file names), taken from a patient given nivolumab and ipilimumab in sequence. The CDR3 region has the DNA TGTGCCAGCAGCTCGGCCAGAGGGAGCTACACCTTC. It is translated as CASSSARGSYTF. Full variable domain (missing parts from reference TRBV11-2 and TRBJ1-2): EAGVAQSPRYKIIEKRQSVAFWCNPISGHATLYWYQQILGQGPKLLIQFQNNGVVDDSQLPKDRFSAERLKGVDSTLKIQPAKLEDSAVYLCASSSARGSYTFGSGTRLTVV.